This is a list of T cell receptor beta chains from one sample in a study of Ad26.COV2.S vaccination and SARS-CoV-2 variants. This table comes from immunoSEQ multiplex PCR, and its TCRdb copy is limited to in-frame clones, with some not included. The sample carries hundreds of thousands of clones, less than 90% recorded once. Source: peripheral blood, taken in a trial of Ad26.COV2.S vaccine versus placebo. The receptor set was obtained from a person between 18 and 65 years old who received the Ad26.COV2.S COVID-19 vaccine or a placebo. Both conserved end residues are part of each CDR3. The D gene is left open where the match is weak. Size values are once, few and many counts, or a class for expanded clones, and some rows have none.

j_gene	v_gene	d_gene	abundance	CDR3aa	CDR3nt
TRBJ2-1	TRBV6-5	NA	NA	CATQLGSSSYNEQFF	TGTGCCACTCAGTTAGGTAGCAGCTCCTACAATGAGCAGTTCTTC
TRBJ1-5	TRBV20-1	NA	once	CSASSRRAGSQPQHF	TGCAGTGCTAGTTCGCGGAGGGCAGGGAGTCAGCCCCAGCATTTT
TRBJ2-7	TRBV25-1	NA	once	CASSPKGGGGYEQYF	TGTGCCAGCAGTCCAAAGGGGGGCGGAGGCTACGAGCAGTACTTC
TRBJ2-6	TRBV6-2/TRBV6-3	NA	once	CASSTTGSSGANVLTF	TGTGCCAGCAGCACTACAGGGAGCTCTGGGGCCAACGTCCTGACTTTC
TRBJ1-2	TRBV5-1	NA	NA	CASSLAEGMGGYTF	TGCGCCAGCAGCTTGGCGGAGGGCATGGGTGGCTACACCTTC
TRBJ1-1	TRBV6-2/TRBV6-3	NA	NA	CASSWTENTEAFF	TGTGCCAGCAGTTGGACGGAGAACACTGAAGCTTTCTTT
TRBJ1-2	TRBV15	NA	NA	CATSRDDTYGYTF	TGTGCCACCAGCAGAGATGATACCTATGGCTACACCTTC
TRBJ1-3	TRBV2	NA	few	CASRLTASSGNTIYF	TGTGCCAGCAGACTGACAGCTAGCTCTGGAAACACCATATATTTT
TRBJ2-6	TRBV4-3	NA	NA	CASSQNPQGTGANVLTF	TGCGCCAGCAGCCAAAACCCACAGGGAACTGGGGCCAACGTCCTGACTTTC
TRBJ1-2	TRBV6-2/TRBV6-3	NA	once	CASSPGTWPAGYTF	TGTGCCAGCAGTCCCGGGACGTGGCCGGCTGGCTACACCTTC
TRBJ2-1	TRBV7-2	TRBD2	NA	CASSLAPLRTSGIELYNEQFF	TGTGCCAGCAGCTTAGCGCCGTTACGAACTAGCGGGATCGAACTCTACAATGAGCAGTTCTTC
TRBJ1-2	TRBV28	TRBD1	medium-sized	CASSSSPSGTGGAYYGYTF	TGTGCCAGCAGTTCTTCCCCTTCTGGGACAGGGGGCGCTTACTATGGCTACACCTTC